These 13 T cell receptor beta chains originate from one sample sequenced in a study of OX40 agonist ivuxolimab in advanced cancers. Method: immunoSEQ multiplex PCR; TCRdb's copy keeps in-frame clones and lacks some. The sample lists about 120,000 clones, around 95% seen once, with approximately 0.15% in the top ten. This specimen was CD4+ or CD8+ T cells sorted from blood, taken in a trial of the OX40 agonist ivuxolimab. These receptors were taken from an adult with an advanced solid tumor such as melanoma, head and neck, liver or kidney cancer.

This rearrangement joins TRBV18 to TRBJ2-7; TRBD1 matches 11 bases. This CDR3 region has 14 residues. V lost 3 bases and J lost 6; bases outside the gene matches: 4. CDR1 KGHSH and CDR2 LQKENI come from the germline V gene. The DNA for the CDR3 is TGTGCCAGCTCACCGCCGGGGACAGGGGGCGAGCAGTACTTC. As protein: CASSPPGTGGEQYF.

A word on this clone: Other DNA sequences in the same sample also yield this CDR3. V is TRBV28 and J is TRBJ2-1; the D gene is possibly TRBD2 (6 bases). The V gene's germline CDR1 is MDHEN and CDR2 SYDVKM. The CDR3 is made up of 15 amino acids. V was pared by 6 bases and J by 4 bases, with 16 bases between. In nucleotides, the CDR3 is TGTGCCAGCAGCTTAGCAGGAGGGCGATACAATGAGCAGTTCTTC. As protein: CASSLAGGRYNEQFF.

The V and J genes are TRBV6-5 and TRBJ1-2; D remains ambiguous. Per germline, CDR1 MNHEY and CDR2 SVGAGI. Trimming removed 8 bases at V and 1 base at J, with 11 bases between. The CDR3 is 13 amino acids. The CDR3 bases are TGTGCCAGCCGGGGTTTGGGTAACTATGGCTACACCTTC. Translating it yields CASRGLGNYGYTF.

This clone was seen only a few times. The chain is built from TRBV30 and TRBJ1-1; tentative D call: TRBD1 (5 bases). The length of the CDR3 is 11 residues. The germline gives CDR1 GTSNPN, CDR2 SVGIG (reference sequence). V lost 6 bases to trimming and J lost 4 bases, with 9 bases between them. The CDR3 bases are TGTGCCTGCCCAAGGGGCACTGAAGCTTTCTTT. Translated: CACPRGTEAFF.

This chain uses TRBV7-9 with TRBJ2-5; 7 bases match TRBD2. This CDR3 comprises 14 residues. V lost 2 bases to trimming and J lost 3 bases; unmatched junction nucleotides: 3. Germline V CDR1 and CDR2: SEHNR, FQNEAQ (reference sequence). The CDR3 sequence is CASSLRGREETQYF. The DNA for the CDR3 is TGTGCCAGCAGCTTACGGGGGAGGGAAGAGACCCAGTACTTC.

This chain joins TRBV18 and TRBJ2-1, with 14 bases that match TRBD2. The V and J ends lost 6 bases and 10 bases, in that order; junction bases with no gene match: 11. Germline V gene data show CDR1 as KGHSH and CDR2 as LQKENI. The CDR3 has 16 amino acids. This chain's CDR3 is CASSPPGLAGAGEQFF. The CDR3, as DNA: TGTGCCAGCTCGCCCCCGGGACTAGCGGGAGCCGGGGAGCAGTTCTTC.

V gene TRBV11-2 combines with J gene TRBJ1-2; TRBD1 aligns across 7 bases. Per the germline V gene, CDR1 is SGHAT and CDR2 is FQNNGV. This CDR3 is built from 13 residues. The junction had 4 bases not matched to a gene; V was cut back by 5 bases and J by 4 bases. The CDR3, as DNA: TGTGCCAGCAGCCCTACAGGGGTCTATGGCTACACCTTC. Its translation is CASSPTGVYGYTF.

The gene calls are TRBV6-5 and TRBJ1-2, with D possibly TRBD1 on 5 matching bases. The length of the CDR3 is 13 residues. Germline V lookup: CDR1 MNHEY, CDR2 SVGAGI. With 0 bases removed from V and 4 bases from J, the gap between germline ends came to 6 bases. The CDR3 protein is CASSYSQGYGYTF. Here the CDR3 DNA reads TGTGCCAGCAGTTACTCTCAGGGCTATGGCTACACCTTC.

The V and J genes are TRBV4-2 and TRBJ2-7, with 7 nucleotides matching TRBD2. Germline-derived CDR1 and CDR2 are LGHNA and YNFKEQ. Losses at the gene ends were 4 bases for V and 7 bases for J; bases not matched to a gene: 13. This CDR3 is built from 15 residues. This CDR3 reads CASSPLGEGRGEQYF. CDR3 bases: TGTGCCAGCAGCCCACTGGGGGAGGGCCGGGGGGAGCAGTACTTC.

The chain recombines TRBV7-9 with TRBJ1-1; TRBD1 aligns across 9 bases. Per the germline V gene, CDR1 is SEHNR and CDR2 is FQNEAQ (reference sequence). The CDR3 is made up of 15 amino acids. Trimming at V came to 1 base and at J to 10 bases, leaving 10 bases not matched to a gene. CDR3 in amino acids: CASSLVFPGQGGAFF. The CDR3 DNA reads TGTGCCAGCAGCTTAGTATTCCCGGGACAGGGAGGAGCTTTCTTT.

V and J are TRBV5-1 and TRBJ2-7; 7 bases are a match to TRBD2. Germline V gene sequence: CDR1 SGHRS, CDR2 YFSETQ. This CDR3 has 15 amino acids. The V gene end was trimmed by 5 bases and the J gene end by 0 bases; junction bases not matched to a gene: 8. CDR3 DNA sequence: TGCGCCAGCAGTTCTGATGGGGACTACTCCTACGAGCAGTACTTC. It specifies CASSSDGDYSYEQYF.

The chain couples TRBV11-2 to TRBJ1-1, with D possibly being TRBD1 (5 bases). V shed 0 bases and J shed 3 bases, with 8 bases lying between them. This CDR3 region has 14 residues. Germline values: CDR1 SGHAT, CDR2 FQNNGV. CDR3 bases: TGTGCCAGCAGCTTAGAGACAGCCTACACTGAAGCTTTCTTT. This encodes CASSLETAYTEAFF.

The chain combines TRBV6-6 with TRBJ2-5; a weak D match, TRBD1 (6 bases). The CDR3 covers 16 residues. V lost 0 bases to trimming and J lost 4 bases, with 15 bases between them. From germline, CDR1 is MNHNY and CDR2 SVGAGI (reference sequence). CDR3 region: CASSYSGRGKGETQYF. The DNA for the CDR3 is TGTGCCAGCAGTTACTCCGGCAGGGGAAAAGGAGAGACCCAGTACTTC.